The 20 T cell receptor beta chains in this list originate from one sample, sequenced in a study. Amplification of TRBV12-4/TRBJ1-2 clonotypes used adaptor-ligated barcode primers. MiXCR, applied by TCRdb to the multiplex PCR reads, yields one record per CDR3 protein. The repertoire holds 150 to 200 distinct CDR3 sequences, with roughly 1.8% as singletons. Tregs were sorted as CD4+CD25+CD127-/low cells. Material: Tregs sorted from blood. The receptor source for this set is a female donor with breast cancer.

By share of the sample, this clonotype is large. The chain has TRBV12-3 or TRBV12-4 and TRBJ1-2, with 9 bases fitting TRBD1. The CDR3 extends over 16 amino acids. V lost 3 bases and J lost 6; bases outside the gene matches: 11. The CDR3 reads CASSLGPGTGLNGYTF. CDR3 nucleotides: TGTGCCAGCAGTTTGGGCCCCGGGACAGGGCTTAATGGCTACACCTTC.

By frequency in the sample, this clonotype is large. The V and J genes are TRBV12-3 or TRBV12-4 and TRBJ1-2; D remains unclear. Trimming left V 3 bases short and J 1 base short, with 9 bases between. This CDR3 contains 14 residues. The CDR3 is CASSFRTDNYGYTF. CDR3 DNA sequence: TGTGCCAGCAGTTTCAGGACGGATAACTATGGCTACACCTTC.

By share, this clonotype counts as large. J is TRBJ1-2 and V is TRBV12-3 or TRBV12-4, with 9 bases fitting TRBD1. The CDR3 spans 14 residues. With 5 bases clipped from V and 4 bases from J, the junction kept 5 bases outside the gene matches. The CDR3 is CASSTGQGIYGYTF. The CDR3 DNA is TGTGCCAGCAGTACGGGACAGGGTATCTATGGCTACACCTTC.

In its sample, this clonotype ranks as large. The V gene is TRBV12-3 or TRBV12-4, the J gene TRBJ1-2; TRBD1 matches 8 bases. The CDR3 consists of 15 residues. V was clipped by 6 bases and J by 4 bases; unmatched bases: 10. CDR3 region: CASRTGGQGGYGYTF. The CDR3 nucleotides read TGTGCCAGCAGGACCGGCGGACAGGGAGGCTATGGCTACACCTTC.

This clonotype is large within its sample. The J gene is TRBJ1-2, the V gene TRBV12-3 or TRBV12-4; the D gene is possibly TRBD1 (5 bases). The CDR3 totals 14 residues. Trimming took 4 bases from V and 4 from J, leaving 13 bases between them. The CDR3, as DNA: TGTGCCAGCAGTTGGCCAGGGAAAGGCTATGGCTACACCTTC. Its protein product is CASSWPGKGYGYTF.

This clonotype counts as large. The chain is built from TRBV12-3 or TRBV12-4 and TRBJ1-2; D call uncertain. Trimming left V 10 bases short and J 0 bases short, with 12 bases between. The CDR3 covers 13 residues. CDR3 coding DNA: TGTGCCACCGTAAGCGGCGCTAACTATGGCTACACCTTC. This codes for CATVSGANYGYTF.

In this sample, this clonotype is large (0.1 to 1%). The rearrangement uses TRBV12-3 or TRBV12-4 and TRBJ1-2, with D possibly being TRBD1 (5 bases). This CDR3 is built from 13 residues. Trimming took 0 bases from V and 7 from J, leaving 9 bases between them. CDR3: CASSLASQGGYTF. The DNA of the CDR3 is TGTGCCAGCAGTTTAGCGTCTCAGGGTGGCTACACCTTC.

The V and J genes are TRBV12-3 or TRBV12-4 and TRBJ1-2, with 7 positions matching TRBD1. The CDR3 contains 14 residues. Trimming removed 1 base from V and 4 bases from J; junction bases left unmatched: 3. DNA for the CDR3: TGTGCCAGCAGTTTAGGTGACAGGGTCTATGGCTACACCTTC. Translation: CASSLGDRVYGYTF.

Within the sample, this clonotype is large. V usage is TRBV12-3 or TRBV12-4 and J usage is TRBJ1-2; D unresolved. This CDR3 is 14 amino acids long. Trimming removed 6 bases at V and 8 bases at J, with 19 bases between. Written as DNA, the CDR3 is TGTGCCAGCAGGAAGTCCGGGATAGCAGCGGGCTACACCTTC. Protein: CASRKSGIAAGYTF.

This clonotype is termed large. The chain has TRBV12-3 or TRBV12-4 and TRBJ1-2; perhaps TRBD1 as D (6 bases). The CDR3 spans 13 residues. The ends were cut back, 11 bases at V and 4 bases at J, with 17 bases in the middle. Written as DNA, the CDR3 is TGTGCCTCGAGGACACAGGGATCCTATGGCTACACCTTC. Translation gives CASRTQGSYGYTF.

By proportion, this clonotype is large. V usage is TRBV12-3 or TRBV12-4 and J usage is TRBJ1-2, with D perhaps TRBD1 (5 bases). The CDR3 runs to 14 residues. Trimming took off 6 bases at V and 4 bases at J, with 15 bases between the two ends. Here the CDR3 reads CASREGTAGYGYTF. CDR3 sequence (DNA): TGTGCCAGCAGGGAGGGGACGGCGGGCTATGGCTACACCTTC.

This clonotype is deemed large. This sequence joins TRBV12-3 or TRBV12-4 and TRBJ1-2, with D maybe TRBD1 (5 bases). The CDR3 is 13 amino acids. V was trimmed by 3 bases and J by 3 bases, leaving 8 bases between them. Written as DNA, the CDR3 is TGTGCCAGCAGTTTGGGCAGGGACTATGGCTACACCTTC. It codes for CASSLGRDYGYTF.

This clonotype ranks as large. The gene calls are TRBV12-3 or TRBV12-4 and TRBJ1-2, with D maybe TRBD1 (6 bases). The germline V and J ends were trimmed by 5 bases and 7 bases, with 11 bases remaining between them. The CDR3 loop spans 12 amino acids. Written as DNA, the CDR3 is TGTGCCAGCAGTAGTACAGGGTTTGGCTACACCTTC. It is translated as CASSSTGFGYTF.

By share, this clonotype ranks as large (0.1 to 1%). The V and J genes are TRBV12-3 or TRBV12-4 and TRBJ1-2, with D uncertain. Trimming took 4 bases from V and 6 from J, leaving 9 bases between them. The CDR3 runs to 12 residues. The CDR3 coding sequence is TGTGCCAGCAGTTCCCAGGTGGATGGCTACACCTTC. This translates into CASSSQVDGYTF.

The gene calls are TRBV12-3 or TRBV12-4 and TRBJ1-2, with D unresolved. Trimming stripped 5 bases from V and 2 bases from J, with 6 bases between. The CDR3 runs to 12 residues. The CDR3 is CASSRTNYGYTF. The CDR3 DNA reads TGTGCCAGCAGTCGGACGAACTATGGCTACACCTTC.

This clonotype is labeled large (0.1 to 1%). The J gene is TRBJ1-2, the V gene TRBV12-3 or TRBV12-4, with a weak D call TRBD1 (6 bases). The CDR3 is made up of 14 amino acids. V dropped 5 bases and J dropped 5 bases, with 15 bases sitting between them. The DNA of the CDR3 is TGTGCCAGCAGTCCGGGACATCCGGGGTATGGCTACACCTTC. Translation gives CASSPGHPGYGYTF.

In its sample, this clonotype ranks as large. The V call is TRBV12-3 or TRBV12-4, the J call TRBJ1-2, with D maybe TRBD1 (6 bases). V was trimmed by 6 bases and J by 8 bases, leaving 19 bases between them. The CDR3 has 14 residues. Here the CDR3 DNA reads TGTGCCAGCAGCATTAACAGGGATGGTGGCGGCTACACCTTC. It specifies CASSINRDGGGYTF.

The rearrangement uses TRBV12-3 or TRBV12-4 and TRBJ1-2, with TRBD1 as a possible D gene (5 bases). Trimming removed 6 bases from V and 5 bases from J, with 19 bases in between. This CDR3 contains 15 residues. The CDR3 nucleotides are TGTGCCAGCAGCAACGCAGGGAGAGGATCATATGGCTACACCTTC. It codes for CASSNAGRGSYGYTF.

This clonotype is hyperexpanded by share. The chain employs TRBV12-3 or TRBV12-4 and TRBJ1-2; D call uncertain. V was clipped by 3 bases and J by 1 base, with 6 bases between them. The CDR3 has 13 amino acids. CDR3 coding DNA: TGTGCCAGCAGTTTCATGATTAACTATGGCTACACCTTC. Translated: CASSFMINYGYTF.

Relative to its sample, this clonotype is hyperexpanded. CDR3 in amino acids: CASSSFLYGYTF. DNA for the CDR3: TGTGCCAGCAGCTCGTTTCTTTATGGCTACACCTTC. This chain uses TRBV12-3 or TRBV12-4 with TRBJ1-2; D unresolved. Deletions cut 6 bases from V and 5 bases from J, with 10 bases between. The CDR3 runs to 12 residues.